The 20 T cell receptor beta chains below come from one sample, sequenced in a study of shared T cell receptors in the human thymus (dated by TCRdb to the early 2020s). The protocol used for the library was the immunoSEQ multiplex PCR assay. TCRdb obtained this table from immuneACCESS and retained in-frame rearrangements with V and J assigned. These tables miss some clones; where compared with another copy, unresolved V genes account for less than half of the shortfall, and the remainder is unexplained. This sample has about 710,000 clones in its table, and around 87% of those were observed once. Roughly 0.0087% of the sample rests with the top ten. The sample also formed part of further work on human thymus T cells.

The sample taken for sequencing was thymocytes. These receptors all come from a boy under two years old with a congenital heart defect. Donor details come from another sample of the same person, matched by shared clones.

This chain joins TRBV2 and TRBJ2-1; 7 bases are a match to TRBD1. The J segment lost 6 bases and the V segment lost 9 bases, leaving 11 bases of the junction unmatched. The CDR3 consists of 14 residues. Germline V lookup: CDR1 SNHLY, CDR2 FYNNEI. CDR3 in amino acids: CARMTGLGVNEQFF. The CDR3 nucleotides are TGTGCCAGGATGACAGGGTTAGGGGTCAATGAGCAGTTCTTC.

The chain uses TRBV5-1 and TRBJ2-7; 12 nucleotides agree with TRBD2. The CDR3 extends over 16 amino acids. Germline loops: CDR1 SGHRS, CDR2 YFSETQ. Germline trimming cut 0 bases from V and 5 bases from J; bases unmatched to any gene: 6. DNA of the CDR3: TGCGCCAGCAGCTTGGCGCCTAGCGGGAGGGCGAACGAGCAGTACTTC. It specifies CASSLAPSGRANEQYF.

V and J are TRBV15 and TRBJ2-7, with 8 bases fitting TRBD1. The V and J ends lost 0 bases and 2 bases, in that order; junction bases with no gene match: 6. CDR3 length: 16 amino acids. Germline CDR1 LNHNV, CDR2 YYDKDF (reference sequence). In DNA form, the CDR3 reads TGTGCCACCAGCAGAGATGAGGCAGGGGGCACCTACGAGCAGTACTTC. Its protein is CATSRDEAGGTYEQYF. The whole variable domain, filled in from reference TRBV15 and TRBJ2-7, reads DAMVIQNPRYQVTQFGKPVTLSCSQTLNHNVMYWYQQKSSQAPKLLFHYYDKDFNNEADTPDNFQSRRPNTSFCFLDIRSPGLGDTAMYLCATSRDEAGGTYEQYFGPGTRLTVT.

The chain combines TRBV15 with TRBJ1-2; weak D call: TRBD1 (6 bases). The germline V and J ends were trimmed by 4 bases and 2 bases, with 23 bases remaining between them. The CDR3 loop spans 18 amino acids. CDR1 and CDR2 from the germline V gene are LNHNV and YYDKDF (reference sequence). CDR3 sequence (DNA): TGTGCCACCAGCACCCGAGCGGCAGGAGACAGGAGAAACTATGGCTACACCTTC. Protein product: CATSTRAAGDRRNYGYTF.

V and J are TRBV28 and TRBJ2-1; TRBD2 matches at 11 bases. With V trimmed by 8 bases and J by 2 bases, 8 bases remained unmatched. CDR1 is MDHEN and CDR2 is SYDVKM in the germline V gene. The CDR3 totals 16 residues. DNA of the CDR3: TGTGCCAGCCGACGGACTAGCGGGTTCCCCTACAATGAGCAGTTCTTC. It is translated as CASRRTSGFPYNEQFF.

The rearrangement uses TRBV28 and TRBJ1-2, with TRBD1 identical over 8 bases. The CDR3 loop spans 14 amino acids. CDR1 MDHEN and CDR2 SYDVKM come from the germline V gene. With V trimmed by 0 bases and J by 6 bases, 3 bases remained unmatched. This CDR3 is CASSLWDREDGYTF. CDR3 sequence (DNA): TGTGCCAGCAGTTTATGGGACAGGGAAGATGGCTACACCTTC.

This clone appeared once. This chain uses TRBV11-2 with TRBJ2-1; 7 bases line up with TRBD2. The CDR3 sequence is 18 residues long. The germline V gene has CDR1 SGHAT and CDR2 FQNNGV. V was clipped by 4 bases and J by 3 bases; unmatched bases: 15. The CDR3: CASSSSRVGEGHYNEQFF. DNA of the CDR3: TGTGCCAGCAGCTCCTCTCGGGTGGGGGAGGGCCACTACAATGAGCAGTTCTTC.

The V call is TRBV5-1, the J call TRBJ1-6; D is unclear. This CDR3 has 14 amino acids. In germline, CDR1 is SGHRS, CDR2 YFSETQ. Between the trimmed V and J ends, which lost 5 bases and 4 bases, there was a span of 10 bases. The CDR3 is CASRPSEYNSPLHF. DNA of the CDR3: TGCGCCAGCAGGCCCAGCGAATATAATTCACCCCTCCACTTT.

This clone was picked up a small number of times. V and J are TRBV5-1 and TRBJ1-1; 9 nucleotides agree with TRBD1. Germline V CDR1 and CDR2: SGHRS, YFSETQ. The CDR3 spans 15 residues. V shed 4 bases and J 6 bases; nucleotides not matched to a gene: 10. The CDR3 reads CASSIRQGVRSEAFF. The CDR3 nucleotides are TGCGCCAGCAGCATACGACAGGGGGTGAGGTCTGAAGCTTTCTTT.

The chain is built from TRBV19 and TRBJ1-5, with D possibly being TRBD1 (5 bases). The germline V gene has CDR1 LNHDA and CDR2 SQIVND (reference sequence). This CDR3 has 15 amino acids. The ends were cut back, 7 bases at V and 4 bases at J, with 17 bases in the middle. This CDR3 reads CASNSVTGLNQPQHF. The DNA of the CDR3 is TGTGCCAGTAACTCCGTAACAGGTCTAAATCAGCCCCAGCATTTT.

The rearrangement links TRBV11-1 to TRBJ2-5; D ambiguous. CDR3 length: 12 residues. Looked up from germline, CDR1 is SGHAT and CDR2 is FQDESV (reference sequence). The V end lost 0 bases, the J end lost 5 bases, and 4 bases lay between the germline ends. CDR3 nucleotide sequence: TGTGCCAGCAGCTTAGCCCCGGAGACCCAGTACTTC. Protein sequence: CASSLAPETQYF.

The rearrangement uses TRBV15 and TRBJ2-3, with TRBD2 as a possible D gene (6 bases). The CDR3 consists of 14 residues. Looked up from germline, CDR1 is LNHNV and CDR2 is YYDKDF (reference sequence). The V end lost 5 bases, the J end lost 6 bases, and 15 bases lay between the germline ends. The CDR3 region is CATSGRDSSDTQYF. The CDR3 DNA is TGTGCCACCAGCGGTCGGGACTCCTCGGATACGCAGTATTTT.

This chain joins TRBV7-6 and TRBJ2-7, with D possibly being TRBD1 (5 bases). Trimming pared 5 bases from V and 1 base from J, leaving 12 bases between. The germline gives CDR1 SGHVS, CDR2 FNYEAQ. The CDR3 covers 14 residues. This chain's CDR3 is CASSLRAGSYEQYF. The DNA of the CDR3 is TGTGCCAGCAGCCTAAGGGCAGGGTCCTACGAGCAGTACTTC. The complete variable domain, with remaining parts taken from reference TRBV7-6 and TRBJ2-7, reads GAGVSQSPRYKVTKRGQDVALRCDPISGHVSLYWYRQALGQGPEFLTYFNYEAQQDKSGLPNDRFSAERPEGSISTLTIQRTEQRDSAMYRCASSLRAGSYEQYFGPGTRLTVT.

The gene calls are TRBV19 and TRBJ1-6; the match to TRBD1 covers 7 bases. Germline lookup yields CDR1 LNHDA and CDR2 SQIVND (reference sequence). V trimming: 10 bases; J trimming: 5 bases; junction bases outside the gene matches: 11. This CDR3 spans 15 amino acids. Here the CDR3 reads CATKLRQGDNSPLHF. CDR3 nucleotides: TGTGCCACGAAGCTTCGACAGGGAGATAATTCACCCCTCCACTTT.

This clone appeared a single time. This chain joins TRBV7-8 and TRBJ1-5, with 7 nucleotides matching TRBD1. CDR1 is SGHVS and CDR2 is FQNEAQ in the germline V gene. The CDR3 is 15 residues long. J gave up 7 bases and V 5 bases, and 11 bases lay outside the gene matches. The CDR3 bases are TGTGCCAGCAGCCGGGACAGCTTGATCGAACAGCCCCAGCATTTT. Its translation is CASSRDSLIEQPQHF. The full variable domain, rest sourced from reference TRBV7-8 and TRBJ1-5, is GAGVSQSPRYKVAKRGQDVALRCDPISGHVSLFWYQQALGQGPEFLTYFQNEAQLDKSGLPSDRFFAERPEGSVSTLKIQRTQQEDSAVYLCASSRDSLIEQPQHFGDGTRLSIL.

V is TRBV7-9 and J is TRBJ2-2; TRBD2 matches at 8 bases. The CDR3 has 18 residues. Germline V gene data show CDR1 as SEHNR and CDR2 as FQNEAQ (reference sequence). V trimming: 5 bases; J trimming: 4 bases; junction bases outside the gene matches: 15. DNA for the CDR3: TGTGCCAGCAGCCGCATAGCCCCGGGACTAGGACTCACCGGGGAGCTGTTTTTT. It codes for CASSRIAPGLGLTGELFF.

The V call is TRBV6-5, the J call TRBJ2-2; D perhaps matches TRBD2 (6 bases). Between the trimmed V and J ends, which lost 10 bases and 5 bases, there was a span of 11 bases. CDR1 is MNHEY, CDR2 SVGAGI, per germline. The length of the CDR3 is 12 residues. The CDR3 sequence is CATRGSTGELFF. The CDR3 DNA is TGTGCCACACGGGGGAGTACCGGGGAGCTGTTTTTT.

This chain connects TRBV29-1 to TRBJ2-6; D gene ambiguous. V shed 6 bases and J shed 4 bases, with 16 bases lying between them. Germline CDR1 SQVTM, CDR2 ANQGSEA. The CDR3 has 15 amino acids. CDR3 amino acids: CSVQAPDSGANVLTF. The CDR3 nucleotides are TGCAGCGTGCAAGCTCCAGACTCGGGGGCCAACGTCCTGACTTTC.

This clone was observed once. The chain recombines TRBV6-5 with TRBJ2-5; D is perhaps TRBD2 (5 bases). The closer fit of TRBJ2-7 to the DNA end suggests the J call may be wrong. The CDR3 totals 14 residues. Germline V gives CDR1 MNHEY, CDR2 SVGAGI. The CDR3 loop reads CASSYRGQDYEQYF. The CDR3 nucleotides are TGTGCCAGCAGTTACCGAGGGCAGGACTACGAGCAGTACTTC.

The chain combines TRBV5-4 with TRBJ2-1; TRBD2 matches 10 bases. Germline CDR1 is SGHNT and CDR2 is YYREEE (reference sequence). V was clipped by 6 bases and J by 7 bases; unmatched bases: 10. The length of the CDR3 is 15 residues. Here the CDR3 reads CASTPERGGYNEQFF. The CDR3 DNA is TGTGCCAGCACCCCGGAGCGGGGGGGCTATAATGAGCAGTTCTTC.